This is a list of T cell receptor beta chains from one sample in a study of T cell changes during pregnancy in multiple sclerosis. Some clones are missing from TCRdb's copy, which holds only in-frame ones; the method was immunoSEQ multiplex PCR. The top ten hold 0.7% of the sample, which has 40,000 to 55,000 clones, 75% to 95% seen once. Source: CD4+ T cells from peripheral blood mononuclear cells, taken before pregnancy. All receptors derive from a female donor with multiple sclerosis, enrolled in a pregnancy study. The CDR3 runs from the conserved cysteine through the conserved F or W. Fields, in order: CDR3 protein, CDR3 DNA, J gene, V gene, clone size, D gene. The D gene is left open where the match is weak. Size values are once, few and many counts, or a class for expanded clones, and some rows have none.

CASSRLAVGTDTQYF TGTGCCAGCAGCAGACTAGCGGTGGGCACAGATACGCAGTATTTT TRBJ2-3 TRBV7-9 - TRBD2
CASSPRPGVYEQYF TGTGCCAGCAGCCCCCGACCCGGGGTCTACGAGCAGTACTTC TRBJ2-7 TRBV21-1 - -
CASKTSVTGNTGELFF TGTGCCTCGAAAACGTCGGTAACGGGGAACACCGGGGAGCTGTTTTTT TRBJ2-2 TRBV10-3 - -
CASSFSFPDNSYEQYF TGTGCCAGTAGTTTTAGTTTCCCCGACAACTCCTACGAGCAGTACTTC TRBJ2-7 TRBV19 - -
CASIARGPNQPQHF TGTGCCAGTATCGCCAGGGGGCCCAATCAGCCCCAGCATTTT TRBJ1-5 TRBV19 - TRBD1
CSVGRGLQVEQYF TGCAGCGTCGGGCGGGGGCTCCAGGTCGAGCAGTACTTC TRBJ2-7 TRBV29-1 - -
CASTTQDSTEAFF TGTGCCAGCACAACCCAGGACAGCACTGAAGCTTTCTTT TRBJ1-1 TRBV28 - -
CASSESINENRTGVNYGYTF TGCGCCAGCAGTGAGTCGATCAACGAGAACAGGACAGGGGTAAACTATGGCTACACCTTC TRBJ1-2 TRBV10-1 - TRBD1
CASSLGAGSGNTIYF TGTGCCAGCAGCTTGGGGGCCGGCTCTGGAAACACCATATATTTT TRBJ1-3 TRBV11-1 - -
CASSPRTGGGETQYF TGTGCCAGCAGCCCGCGGACAGGGGGCGGAGAGACCCAGTACTTC TRBJ2-5 TRBV7-2 - TRBD1
CSVEDRQGGGYTF TGCAGCGTTGAAGATCGTCAGGGGGGTGGCTACACCTTC TRBJ1-2 TRBV29-1 - TRBD1
CASSQDPTMADGTEAFF TGCGCCAGCAGCCAAGATCCAACTATGGCCGACGGGACTGAAGCTTTCTTT TRBJ1-1 TRBV4-1 - -
CASSGQGFWPQHF TGTGCCAGTAGCGGACAGGGATTCTGGCCCCAGCATTTT TRBJ1-5 TRBV19 once TRBD1
CASISGTSDSYEQYF TGTGCCAGCATTAGCGGGACTAGCGACTCCTACGAGCAGTACTTC TRBJ2-7 TRBV6-4 - TRBD2
CASSSTDTQYF TGTGCCAGCAGCTCGACAGATACGCAGTATTTT TRBJ2-3 TRBV7-2 - -
CASSQEVDRNTEAFF TGCGCCAGCAGCCAAGAGGTGGACAGAAACACTGAAGCTTTCTTT TRBJ1-1 TRBV4-3 - -
CASSIGGNTIYF TGTGCCAGCAGTATCGGGGGAAACACCATATATTTT TRBJ1-3 TRBV2 - -
CASSYPRGGAVSTDTQYF TGTGCCAGCAGCTACCCCCGTGGTGGAGCGGTTAGCACAGATACGCAGTATTTT TRBJ2-3 TRBV11-2 - -